The next 20 T cell receptor beta chains were all read from a single sample in a study of blood T cell repertoires in COVID-19. Clones were sequenced by immunoSEQ multiplex PCR, and TCRdb holds only the in-frame ones, with some missing. The data show 80,000 to 95,000 clones, approximately 81% seen once. The sample taken for sequencing was peripheral blood. All receptors derive from a woman in her sixties or seventies with acute or convalescent COVID-19.

This clone came up a few times. V gene TRBV15 combines with J gene TRBJ1-3, with D maybe TRBD1 (6 bases). The CDR3 extends over 16 amino acids. Trimming left V 6 bases short and J 2 bases short, with 17 bases between. CDR1 LNHNV and CDR2 YYDKDF come from the germline V gene (reference sequence). CDR3 coding DNA: TGTGCCACCAGTCTACAGGGATTAGGCACTGGAAACACCATATATTTT. Its protein is CATSLQGLGTGNTIYF.

The V and J genes are TRBV6-5 and TRBJ1-2; TRBD1 might be the D (5 bases). CDR3 length: 16 residues. Germline V gives CDR1 MNHEY, CDR2 SVGAGI. The ends were cut back, 2 bases at V and 5 bases at J, with 18 bases in the middle. The chain's CDR3 is CASSYPLVGLGYGYTF. CDR3 sequence (DNA): TGTGCCAGCAGTTACCCACTGGTGGGGCTAGGGTATGGCTACACCTTC.

This clone occurred a few times. This chain connects TRBV11-2 to TRBJ2-7; 7 nucleotides line up with TRBD1. The CDR3 runs to 12 residues. Germline assignment: CDR1 SGHAT and CDR2 FQNNGV. DNA for the CDR3: TGTGCTGTAGAGGGGGCCCTCTACGAGCAGTACGTC. It is translated as CAVEGALYEQYV.

The chain couples TRBV3-1 (or the pseudogene TRBV3-2) to TRBJ1-4; D is unresolved. CDR3 length equals 14 residues. The V gene lost 0 bases and the J gene lost 6 bases, with 8 bases spanning the gap. Germline CDR1 and CDR2: LGHDT and YNNKEL (reference sequence). CDR3 nucleotides: TGTGCCAGCAGCCAAGATCTGGAGGATGAAAAACTGTTTTTT. Translation: CASSQDLEDEKLFF.

The chain combines TRBV19 with TRBJ1-1; D is ambiguous. CDR1 and CDR2 from the germline V gene are LNHDA and SQIVND (reference sequence). Trimming removed 7 bases at V and 8 bases at J, with 11 bases between. The CDR3 totals 11 residues. The CDR3 DNA follows: TGTGCCAGTACCCACCGGAGCGAAGCTTTCTTT. Translating gives CASTHRSEAFF.

The rearrangement links TRBV23-1 to TRBJ1-1, with a possible D match to TRBD1 (5 bases). TRBV23-1 is placed among ORFs of uncertain function. The CDR3 has 14 residues. V was shortened by 6 bases and J by 1 base, with 12 bases between the two germline ends. CDR3 DNA: TGCGCCAGCAGCCGGAAACAGGCGAACACTGAAGCTTTCTTT. Its translation is CASSRKQANTEAFF.

V is TRBV10-3 and J is TRBJ1-6; D is uncertain. Germline V lookup: CDR1 ENHRY, CDR2 SYGVKD. This CDR3 contains 13 residues. Deletions cut 6 bases from V and 10 bases from J, with 13 bases between. CDR3 protein: CAIRFSEGSPLHF. CDR3 DNA sequence: TGTGCCATCAGGTTTTCGGAGGGCTCACCCCTCCACTTT.

The chain couples TRBV5-1 to TRBJ1-1; D is undetermined. The V and J ends lost 2 bases and 1 base respectively, with 9 bases between them. The CDR3 loop spans 14 amino acids. In germline, CDR1 is SGHRS, CDR2 YFSETQ. CDR3 residues: CASSLFGRNTEAFF. CDR3 in DNA: TGCGCCAGCAGCTTATTTGGGAGGAACACTGAAGCTTTCTTT.

In this sample, this clone turned up once. This chain joins TRBV6-4 and TRBJ2-2; 9 nucleotides match TRBD1. The V segment lost 6 bases and the J segment 3 bases; nucleotides outside the gene matches: 2. CDR1 is MRHNA and CDR2 is SNTAGT in the germline V gene. CDR3 length equals 14 residues. The CDR3 sequence is CASRRTGDTGELFF. Here the CDR3 DNA reads TGTGCCAGCAGACGGACAGGGGACACCGGGGAGCTGTTTTTT.

The chain couples TRBV18 to TRBJ1-3; TRBD1 is a possible D gene (5 bases). Between the trimmed V and J ends, which lost 3 bases and 9 bases, there was a span of 9 bases. The CDR3 totals 12 residues. Per the germline V gene, CDR1 is KGHSH and CDR2 is LQKENI. CDR3 coding DNA: TGTGCCAGCTCACCTGACAGTACCACCATATATTTT. Its translation: CASSPDSTTIYF.

The V and J genes are TRBV18 and TRBJ1-3; D is ambiguous. The V gene lost 3 bases and the J gene lost 4 bases, with 10 bases spanning the gap. Germline CDR1 reads KGHSH; CDR2 reads LQKENI. This CDR3 spans 14 amino acids. CDR3 region: CASSPAVAGNTIYF. CDR3 sequence (DNA): TGTGCCAGCTCACCGGCGGTAGCCGGAAACACCATATATTTT.

The chain has TRBV18 and TRBJ2-2, with 7 bases aligning to TRBD1. Trimming removed 3 bases from V and 7 bases from J; junction bases left unmatched: 11. The CDR3 totals 16 residues. CDR1 KGHSH and CDR2 LQKENI come from the germline V gene. Written as DNA, the CDR3 is TGTGCCAGCTCACCTCGACAGGGACCGGTCGGCGGGGAGCTGTTTTTT. Translation: CASSPRQGPVGGELFF.

The rearrangement links TRBV4-2 to TRBJ2-5; 7 bases map to TRBD1. The V segment lost 0 bases and the J segment 5 bases; nucleotides outside the gene matches: 9. CDR1 and CDR2 from the germline V gene are LGHNA and YNFKEQ. This CDR3 has 16 amino acids. The DNA of the CDR3 is TGTGCCAGCAGCCAAGATGGTGTACGCAGGGGGGAGACCCAGTACTTC. It is translated as CASSQDGVRRGETQYF.

The chain uses TRBV19 and TRBJ1-1; no definite D call. The CDR3 spans 14 residues. Trimming left V 7 bases short and J 4 bases short, with 16 bases between. Germline V gives CDR1 LNHDA, CDR2 SQIVND (reference sequence). This CDR3 reads CASNEVRRSTEAFF. CDR3 coding DNA: TGTGCCAGTAACGAAGTGCGGAGGAGCACTGAAGCTTTCTTT.

This clone was counted only a few times. The chain carries TRBV19 and TRBJ1-1, with D hard to call. The germline gives CDR1 LNHDA, CDR2 SQIVND (reference sequence). With 3 bases removed from V and 1 base from J, the gap between germline ends came to 9 bases. There are 14 residues in the CDR3. CDR3 sequence: CASSMVSGNTEAFF. In DNA, the CDR3 is TGTGCCAGTAGTATGGTTAGCGGGAACACTGAAGCTTTCTTT.

The J gene is TRBJ2-2, the V gene TRBV6-1; no definite D call. The CDR3 sequence is 16 residues long. Deletions cut 3 bases from V and 0 bases from J, with 11 bases between. Germline V gives CDR1 MNHNS, CDR2 SASEGT. CDR3 sequence reads: CASSDPQFANTGELFF. CDR3 in DNA: TGTGCCAGCAGTGACCCACAGTTCGCGAACACCGGGGAGCTGTTTTTT.

The rearrangement uses TRBV10-3 and TRBJ2-5; weak D call: TRBD1 (6 bases). This CDR3 contains 15 residues. Looked up from germline, CDR1 is ENHRY and CDR2 is SYGVKD. The ends were cut back, 6 bases at V and 3 bases at J, with 17 bases in the middle. The CDR3 loop is CAIRGGRGSEETQYF. Written as DNA, the CDR3 is TGTGCCATCAGGGGTGGCAGGGGCAGTGAAGAGACCCAGTACTTC.

This clone has just a few counts. Other DNA sequences of this sample code for an identical CDR3. This chain joins TRBV27 and TRBJ2-7; D uncertain. The CDR3 length is 13 residues. Looked up from germline, CDR1 is MNHEY and CDR2 is SMNVEV (reference sequence). Deletions cut 6 bases from V and 1 base from J, with 10 bases between. The CDR3 region has the DNA TGTGCCAGCAGCCCTGCCGGTTCCTACGAGCAGTACGTC. Amino acids: CASSPAGSYEQYV.

The chain links TRBV9 to TRBJ2-3; a weak D match, TRBD2 (5 bases). In germline, CDR1 is SGDLS, CDR2 YYNGEE. CDR3 size: 13 residues. Trimming left V 4 bases short and J 5 bases short, with 11 bases between. CDR3 sequence reads: CASSPRAVDTQYF. In DNA form, the CDR3 reads TGTGCCAGCAGCCCGCGGGCGGTAGATACGCAGTATTTT.

The V call is TRBV5-1, the J call TRBJ2-1; TRBD2 matches 7 bases. Germline loops: CDR1 SGHRS, CDR2 YFSETQ. The ends lost 6 bases at V and 6 bases at J; junction bases unmatched: 15. The CDR3 contains 16 residues. The CDR3 sequence: CASNPMWPSGTNEQFF. CDR3 coding DNA: TGCGCCAGCAACCCCATGTGGCCTAGCGGAACCAATGAGCAGTTCTTC.